A selection of T cell receptor beta chains follows, all from one sample in a study of blood T cell repertoires in COVID-19. Data came from immunoSEQ multiplex PCR; TCRdb stores just in-frame clones and leaves some out. Among fewer than 95,000 clones listed, approximately 84% were seen once. Specimen: peripheral blood. Receptor source: a human donor in a cohort sampled during active COVID-19. CDR3s leave out the opening cysteine and the closing phenylalanine or tryptophan. The order of the fields is D gene, V gene, CDR3 protein. A D gene is named only where the DNA matches it firmly.

d_call: TRBD1; v_call: TRBV18; cdr3_aa: ASSPRTGSTDTQY
d_call: NA; v_call: TRBV12-3/TRBV12-4; cdr3_aa: ASSLKRGYGYT
d_call: TRBD2; v_call: TRBV19; cdr3_aa: ASSTGLAGRSSGANVLT
d_call: NA; v_call: TRBV19; cdr3_aa: ASSLRQGFAEQY
d_call: TRBD2; v_call: TRBV27; cdr3_aa: ASSLSGEGTYEQY
d_call: NA; v_call: TRBV5-1; cdr3_aa: ASSPQGGDTEAF
d_call: TRBD1; v_call: TRBV7-3; cdr3_aa: ASSRDRGSRAQY
d_call: NA; v_call: TRBV9; cdr3_aa: ASSVDRGTAGELF
d_call: TRBD1; v_call: TRBV19; cdr3_aa: ASSIGPRLRDSLNTEAF
d_call: NA; v_call: TRBV3-1/TRBV3-2; cdr3_aa: ASMGHSNPDTQY
d_call: TRBD2; v_call: TRBV2; cdr3_aa: ASSGTRQETQY
d_call: TRBD2; v_call: TRBV9; cdr3_aa: ASSVTSGGFGTDTQY
d_call: TRBD1; v_call: TRBV6-5; cdr3_aa: ASGRQGASYEQY
d_call: NA; v_call: TRBV5-8; cdr3_aa: ASSLERQLLNYGYT